One and the same sample provided the 10 T cell receptor beta chains below, sequenced in a study of blood T cells in healthy people across ages. A J-beta primer mix and a sample-barcoded 5' primer were used in a second PCR of roughly 7 to 12 cycles. TCRdb called the 5' RACE reads again in MiXCR, with one record for every CDR3 protein. The repertoire includes around 710,000 distinct CDR3 sequences, roughly 44% of them detected once, and around 20% sits in the top ten. The sequencing sample was made of blood. The source of these receptors is a woman aged 60-75 years in good health.

As for this clonotype: This may arise from a read error, as a much more abundant clone is one base away. The V and J genes are TRBV12-3 or TRBV12-4 and TRBJ2-7, with D perhaps matching TRBD1 or TRBD2 (5 bases each). The CDR3 is 14 residues long. The chain's CDR3 is CASSFRDGSYGQYF. The CDR3 DNA is TGTGCCAGCAGTTTTAGGGACGGATCTTACGGGCAGTACTTC.

The chain recombines TRBV2 with TRBJ2-1; 12 bases fit TRBD1. J was trimmed by 12 bases and V by 8 bases; bases with no gene match: 8. The CDR3 length is 13 residues. CDR1 is SNHLY, CDR2 FYNNEI, per germline. CDR3 in amino acids: CASGTGGYAAQFF. The CDR3 nucleotides read TGTGCCAGCGGGACAGGGGGCTATGCGGCGCAGTTCTTC.

The genes are TRBV6-1 and TRBJ2-1; D remains ambiguous. Germline V gene lookup returns CDR1 MNHNS and CDR2 SASEGT. This CDR3 contains 14 residues. Trimming shortened V by 1 base and J by 5 bases, and 9 bases separated the two germline ends. CDR3 nucleotides: TGTGCCAGCAGTGAAGTAGCCAGCCACAATGAGCAGTTCTTC. This translates into CASSEVASHNEQFF.

This clonotype was seen ten or more times. The chain carries TRBV4-3 and TRBJ2-5; D remains ambiguous. The V end lost 0 bases, the J end lost 0 bases, and 11 bases lay between the germline ends. Germline-derived CDR1 and CDR2 are LGHNA and YSLEER. The CDR3 has 16 amino acids. CDR3 in amino acids: CASSQEFQPYQETQYF. The DNA for the CDR3 is TGCGCCAGCAGCCAAGAGTTCCAACCGTACCAAGAGACCCAGTACTTC.

This clonotype was seen a few times. The chain has TRBV20-1 and TRBJ2-7; TRBD2 might be the D (6 bases). The ends were cut back, 5 bases at V and 3 bases at J, with 17 bases in the middle. CDR1 DFQATT and CDR2 SNEGSKA come from the germline V gene (reference sequence). The CDR3 spans 14 residues. The CDR3 loop is CSAGGTDGSYEQYF. In DNA form, the CDR3 reads TGCAGTGCTGGAGGTACGGACGGGAGCTACGAGCAGTACTTC.

The CDR3 here is CASSQPGLAGGNSGTQYF. In DNA form, the CDR3 reads TGTGCCAGCAGCCAACCGGGACTAGCGGGAGGAAATTCCGGTACGCAGTATTTT. J is TRBJ2-3 and V is TRBV14; the match to TRBD2 covers 15 bases. V shed 2 bases and J 8 bases; nucleotides not matched to a gene: 11. Germline values: CDR1 SGHDN, CDR2 FVKESK. CDR3 length: 18 residues.

The sample holds a few counts of this clonotype. This rearrangement joins TRBV5-1 to TRBJ2-3; D unclear. With 0 bases removed from V and 0 bases from J, the gap between germline ends came to 11 bases. Germline V gene data show CDR1 as SGHRS and CDR2 as YFSETQ. The CDR3 loop spans 16 amino acids. The DNA for the CDR3 is TGCGCCAGCAGCTTGGGCAGTTTGAGTAGCACAGATACGCAGTATTTT. Encoded protein: CASSLGSLSSTDTQYF.

The V gene is TRBV5-6, the J gene TRBJ2-7; 10 positions match TRBD2. The CDR3 runs to 16 residues. V shed 0 bases and J 3 bases; nucleotides not matched to a gene: 6. Germline CDR1 and CDR2: SGHDT and YYEEEE. The DNA of the CDR3 is TGTGCCAGCAGCTTGGCCGGGCTAGCGGGAGTCTACGAGCAGTACTTC. This codes for CASSLAGLAGVYEQYF. The full variable domain, rest sourced from reference TRBV5-6 and TRBJ2-7, is DAGVTQSPTHLIKTRGQQVTLRCSPKSGHDTVSWYQQALGQGPQFIFQYYEEEERQRGNFPDRFSGHQFPNYSSELNVNALLLGDSALYLCASSLAGLAGVYEQYFGPGTRLTVT.

V is TRBV3-1 and J is TRBJ1-5, with D uncertain. Germline CDR1 and CDR2: LGHDT and YNNKEL (reference sequence). This CDR3 region has 15 residues. V was shortened by 4 bases and J by 0 bases, with 10 bases between the two germline ends. CDR3 amino acids: CASSPSAASNQPQHF. The CDR3 region has the DNA TGTGCCAGCAGCCCATCCGCGGCTAGCAATCAGCCCCAGCATTTT. Variable domain in full (rest from reference TRBV3-1 and TRBJ1-5): DTAVSQTPKYLVTQMGNDKSIKCEQNLGHDTMYWYKQDSKKFLKIMFSYNNKELIINETVPNRFSPKSPDKAHLNLHINSLELGDSAVYFCASSPSAASNQPQHFGDGTRLSIL.

Of note for this clonotype: A single base separates this from a much larger clone, so it may be a read error. The J gene is TRBJ2-5, the V gene TRBV7-2, with D possibly TRBD2 on 6 matching bases. Per germline, CDR1 SGHTA and CDR2 FQGNSA. The CDR3 sequence is 14 residues long. V lost 5 bases and J lost 13, with 23 bases in between. The CDR3 region has the DNA TGTGCCAGCAGCCAAGACTGGGGGGTTGGAGAGCGGTACTTC. It yields the protein CASSQDWGVGERYF.